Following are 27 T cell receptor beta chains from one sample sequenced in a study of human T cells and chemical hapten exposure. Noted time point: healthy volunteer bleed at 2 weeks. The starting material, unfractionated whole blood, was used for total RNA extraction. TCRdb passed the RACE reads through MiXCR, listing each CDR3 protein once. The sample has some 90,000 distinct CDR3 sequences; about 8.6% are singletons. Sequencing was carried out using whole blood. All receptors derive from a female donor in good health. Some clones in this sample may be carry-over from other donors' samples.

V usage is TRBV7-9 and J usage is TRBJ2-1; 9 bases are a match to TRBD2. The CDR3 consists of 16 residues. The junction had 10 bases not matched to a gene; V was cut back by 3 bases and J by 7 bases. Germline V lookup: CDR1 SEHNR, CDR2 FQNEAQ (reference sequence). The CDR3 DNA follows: TGTGCCAGCAGCTTGCTTAGCGGGAGTGAGAGGAATGAGCAGTTCTTC. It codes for CASSLLSGSERNEQFF.

This chain's CDR3 is CASSTPFGREYNEQFF. The CDR3, as DNA: TGTGCCAGCAGTACACCTTTCGGGAGAGAGTACAATGAGCAGTTCTTC. V usage is TRBV6-2 or TRBV6-3 and J usage is TRBJ2-1; D may be TRBD2 (6 bases). CDR3 length equals 16 residues. Trimming left V 5 bases short and J 4 bases short, with 18 bases between. Germline V gene data show CDR1 as MNHEY and CDR2 as SVGEGT.

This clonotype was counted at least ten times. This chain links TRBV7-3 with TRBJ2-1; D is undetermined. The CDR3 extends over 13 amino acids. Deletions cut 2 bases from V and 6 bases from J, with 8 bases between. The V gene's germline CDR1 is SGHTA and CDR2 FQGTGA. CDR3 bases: TGTGCCAGCAGCTTACAAGCCAGCAATGAGCAGTTCTTC. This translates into CASSLQASNEQFF.

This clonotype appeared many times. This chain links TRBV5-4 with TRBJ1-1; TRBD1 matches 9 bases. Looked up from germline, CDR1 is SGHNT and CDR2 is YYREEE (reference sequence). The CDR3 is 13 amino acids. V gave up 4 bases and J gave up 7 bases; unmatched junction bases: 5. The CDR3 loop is CASSQTGQGEAFF. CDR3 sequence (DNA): TGTGCCAGCAGCCAAACGGGACAGGGTGAAGCTTTCTTT. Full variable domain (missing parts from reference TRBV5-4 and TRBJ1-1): ETGVTQSPTHLIKTRGQQVTLRCSSQSGHNTVSWYQQALGQGPQFIFQYYREEENGRGNFPPRFSGLQFPNYSSELNVNALELDDSALYLCASSQTGQGEAFFGQGTRLTVV.

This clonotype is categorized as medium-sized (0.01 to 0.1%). CDR3: CASSEALGRPEQFF. The CDR3 bases are TGTGCCAGCAGTGAAGCGCTAGGGCGGCCGGAGCAGTTCTTC. V gene TRBV2 combines with J gene TRBJ2-1; D ambiguous. V was shortened by 0 bases and J by 10 bases, with 13 bases between the two germline ends. The CDR3 loop spans 14 amino acids. Germline lookup yields CDR1 SNHLY and CDR2 FYNNEI.

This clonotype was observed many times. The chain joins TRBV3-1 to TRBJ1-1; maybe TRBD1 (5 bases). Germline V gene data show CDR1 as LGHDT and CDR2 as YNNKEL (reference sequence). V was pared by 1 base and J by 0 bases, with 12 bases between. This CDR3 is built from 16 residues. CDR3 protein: CASSQGHGGVNTEAFF. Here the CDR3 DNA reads TGTGCCAGCAGCCAAGGTCATGGGGGAGTGAACACTGAAGCTTTCTTT.

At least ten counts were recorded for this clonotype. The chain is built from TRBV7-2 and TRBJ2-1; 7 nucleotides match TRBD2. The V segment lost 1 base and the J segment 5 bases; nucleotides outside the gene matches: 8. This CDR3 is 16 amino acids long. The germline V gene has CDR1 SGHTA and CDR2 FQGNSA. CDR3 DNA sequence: TGTGCCAGCAGCTTAGATTTTAGCGGGTCTGACAATGAGCAGTTCTTC. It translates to CASSLDFSGSDNEQFF.

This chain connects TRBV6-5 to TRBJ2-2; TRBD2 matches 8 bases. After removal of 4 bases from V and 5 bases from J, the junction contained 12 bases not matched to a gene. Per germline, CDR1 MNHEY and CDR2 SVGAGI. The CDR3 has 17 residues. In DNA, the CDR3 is TGTGCCAGCAGTTTGTCCCCGGGCGCGGGAGGTACCGGGGAGCTGTTTTTT. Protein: CASSLSPGAGGTGELFF.

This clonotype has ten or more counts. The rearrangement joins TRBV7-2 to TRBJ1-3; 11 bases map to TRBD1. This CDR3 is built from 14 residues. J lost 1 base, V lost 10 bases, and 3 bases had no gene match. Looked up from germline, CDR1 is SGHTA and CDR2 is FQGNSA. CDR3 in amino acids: CATDRGLSGNTIYF. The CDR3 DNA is TGTGCCACGGACAGGGGGCTTTCTGGAAACACCATATATTTT.

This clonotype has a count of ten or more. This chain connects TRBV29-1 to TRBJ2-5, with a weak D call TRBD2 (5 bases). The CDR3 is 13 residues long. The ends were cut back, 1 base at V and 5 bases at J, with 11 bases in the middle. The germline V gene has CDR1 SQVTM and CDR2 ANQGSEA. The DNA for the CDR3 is TGCAGCGTTGAAGGGGTAGGAGGTGAGACCCAGTACTTC. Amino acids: CSVEGVGGETQYF.

The CDR3 DNA reads TGTGCCAGCAGTTACCGGGACAACAATGAGCAGTTCTTC. This sequence encodes CASSYRDNNEQFF. The V gene is TRBV6-6, the J gene TRBJ2-1; D perhaps matches TRBD1 (6 bases). This CDR3 has 13 amino acids. Trimming removed 2 bases at V and 5 bases at J, with 7 bases between. The germline V gene has CDR1 MNHNY and CDR2 SVGAGI (reference sequence).

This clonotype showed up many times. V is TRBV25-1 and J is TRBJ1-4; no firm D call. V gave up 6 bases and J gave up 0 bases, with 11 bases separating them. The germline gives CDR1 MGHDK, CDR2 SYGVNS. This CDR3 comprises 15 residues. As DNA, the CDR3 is TGTGCCAGCAGAAGCAGACAACCAACTAATGAAAAACTGTTTTTT. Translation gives CASRSRQPTNEKLFF.

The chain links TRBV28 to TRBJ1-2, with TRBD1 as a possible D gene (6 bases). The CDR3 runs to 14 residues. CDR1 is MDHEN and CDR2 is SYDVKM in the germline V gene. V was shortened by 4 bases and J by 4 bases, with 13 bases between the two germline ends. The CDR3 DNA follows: TGTGCCAGCAGTTCCACAGGGTTTCTCTATGGCTACACCTTC. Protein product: CASSSTGFLYGYTF.

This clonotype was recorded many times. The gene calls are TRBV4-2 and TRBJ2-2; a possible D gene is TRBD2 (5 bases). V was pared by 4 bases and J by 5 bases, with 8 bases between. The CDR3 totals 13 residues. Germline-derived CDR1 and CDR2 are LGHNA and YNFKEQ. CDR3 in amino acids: CASSPRVTGELFF. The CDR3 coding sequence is TGTGCCAGCAGCCCGCGGGTAACCGGGGAGCTGTTTTTT.

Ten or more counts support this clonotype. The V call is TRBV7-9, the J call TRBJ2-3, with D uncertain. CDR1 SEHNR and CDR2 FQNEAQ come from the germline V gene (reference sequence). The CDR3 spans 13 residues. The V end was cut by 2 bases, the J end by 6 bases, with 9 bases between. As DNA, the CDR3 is TGTGCCAGCAGCTTACGGCCCGGGGATACGCAGTATTTT. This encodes CASSLRPGDTQYF.

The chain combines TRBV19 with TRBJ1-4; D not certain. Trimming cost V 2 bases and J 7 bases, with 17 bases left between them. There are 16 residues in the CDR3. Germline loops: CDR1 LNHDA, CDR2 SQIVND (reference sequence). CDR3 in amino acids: CASSILRQRGGEKLFF. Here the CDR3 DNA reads TGTGCCAGTAGTATACTGAGGCAGAGAGGCGGTGAAAAACTGTTTTTT.

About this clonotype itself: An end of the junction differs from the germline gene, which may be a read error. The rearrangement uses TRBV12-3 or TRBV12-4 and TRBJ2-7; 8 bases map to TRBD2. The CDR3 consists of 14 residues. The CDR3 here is CASRLAGSSYEQYF. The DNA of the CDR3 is TGTGCCAGCAGATTAGCGGGATCCTCCTACGAGCAGTACTTC.

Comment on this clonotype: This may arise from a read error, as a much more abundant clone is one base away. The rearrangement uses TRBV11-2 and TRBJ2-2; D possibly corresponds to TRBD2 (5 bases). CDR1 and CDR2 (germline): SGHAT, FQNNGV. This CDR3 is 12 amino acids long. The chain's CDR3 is CASSSRPGELIF. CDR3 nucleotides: TGTGCCAGCAGCTCCCGGCCCGGGGAGCTGATTTTT. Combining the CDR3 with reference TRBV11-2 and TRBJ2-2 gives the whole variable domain EAGVAQSPRYKIIEKRQSVAFWCNPISGHATLYWYQQILGQGPKLLIQFQNNGVVDDSQLPKDRFSAERLKGVDSTLKIQPAKLEDSAVYLCASSSRPGELIFGEGSRLTVL.

CDR3 DNA: TGTGCCAGCAGCCAAGAAGGTAGGGTGGGCGAGCAGTACTTC. Residues: CASSQEGRVGEQYF. V and J are TRBV3-2 and TRBJ2-7. TRBV3-2 is an annotated pseudogene. The CDR3 has 14 amino acids.

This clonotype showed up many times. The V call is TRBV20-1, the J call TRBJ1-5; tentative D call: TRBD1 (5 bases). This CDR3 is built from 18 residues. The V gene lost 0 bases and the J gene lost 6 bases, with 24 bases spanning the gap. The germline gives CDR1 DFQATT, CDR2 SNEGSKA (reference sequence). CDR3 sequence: CSARDTFPGHTRLQPQHF. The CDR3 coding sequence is TGCAGTGCTAGAGATACTTTCCCCGGACATACCCGACTTCAGCCCCAGCATTTT.

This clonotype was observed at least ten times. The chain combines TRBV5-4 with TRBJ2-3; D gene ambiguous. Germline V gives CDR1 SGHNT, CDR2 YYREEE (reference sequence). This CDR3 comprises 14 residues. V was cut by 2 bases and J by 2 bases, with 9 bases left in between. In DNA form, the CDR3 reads TGTGCCAGCAGCTTCCGGAACCCCACAGATACGCAGTATTTT. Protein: CASSFRNPTDTQYF.

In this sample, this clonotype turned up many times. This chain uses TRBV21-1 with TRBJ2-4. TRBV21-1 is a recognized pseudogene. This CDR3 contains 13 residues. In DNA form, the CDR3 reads TGTGCCAGCTCCAACTTAGCCAAAAACATTCAGTACTTC. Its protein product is CASSNLAKNIQYF.

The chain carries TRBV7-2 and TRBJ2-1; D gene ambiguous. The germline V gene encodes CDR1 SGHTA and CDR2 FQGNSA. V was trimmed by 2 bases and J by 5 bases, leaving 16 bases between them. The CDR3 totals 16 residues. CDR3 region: CASSLIIDNGNNEQFF. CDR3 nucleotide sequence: TGTGCCAGCAGCTTAATTATAGATAACGGAAACAATGAGCAGTTCTTC.

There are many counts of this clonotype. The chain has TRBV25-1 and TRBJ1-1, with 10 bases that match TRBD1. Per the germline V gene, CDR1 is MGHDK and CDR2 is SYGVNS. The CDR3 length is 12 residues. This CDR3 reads CGAGTGDNEAFF. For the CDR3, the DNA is TGTGGTGCCGGGACAGGGGACAATGAAGCTTTCTTT.

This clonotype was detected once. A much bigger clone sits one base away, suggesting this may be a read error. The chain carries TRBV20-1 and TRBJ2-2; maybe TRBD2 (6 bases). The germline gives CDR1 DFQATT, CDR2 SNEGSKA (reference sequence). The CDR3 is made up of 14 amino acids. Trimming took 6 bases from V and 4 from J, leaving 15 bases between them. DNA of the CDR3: TGCAGTGCGGATCCGGGACTGAGCACCGGGGAGCTGTTTTTT. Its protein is CSADPGLSTGELFF.

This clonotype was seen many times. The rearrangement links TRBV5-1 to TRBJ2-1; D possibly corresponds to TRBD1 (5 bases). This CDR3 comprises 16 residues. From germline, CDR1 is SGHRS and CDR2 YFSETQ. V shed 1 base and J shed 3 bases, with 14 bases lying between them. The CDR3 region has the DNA TGCGCCAGCAGCTTGCCGACAGTGAACCTCTACAATGAGCAGTTCTTC. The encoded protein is CASSLPTVNLYNEQFF.

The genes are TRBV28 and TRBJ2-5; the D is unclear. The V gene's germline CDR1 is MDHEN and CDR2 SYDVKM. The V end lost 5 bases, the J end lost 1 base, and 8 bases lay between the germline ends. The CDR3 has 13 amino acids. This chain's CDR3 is CASSPRPQETQYF. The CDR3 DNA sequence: TGTGCCAGCAGTCCCCGCCCCCAAGAGACCCAGTACTTC.